The 30 T cell receptor beta chains below were found in one sample sequenced in a study of T cell repertoires in cytomegalovirus infection. MiXCR was run by TCRdb on the reads, yielding one entry per CDR3 protein. The repertoire holds approximately 500,000 distinct CDR3 sequences, with about 10% as singletons. Sequenced sample: PBMCs. These receptors were collected from a human donor in good health (CMV status not recorded). Some clones in this sample may be carry-over from other donors' samples.

This clonotype was counted many times. The chain uses TRBV4-2 and TRBJ2-1; D not resolved. Germline CDR1 LGHNA, CDR2 YNFKEQ. The CDR3 contains 15 residues. V was cut by 6 bases and J by 0 bases, with 12 bases left in between. The CDR3 sequence is CASRHDGSSYNEQFF. The CDR3 DNA reads TGTGCCAGCAGACACGACGGTTCCTCCTACAATGAGCAGTTCTTC.

This clonotype was seen repeatedly, ten times or more. The rearrangement uses TRBV13 and TRBJ1-1, with D uncertain. The CDR3 covers 17 residues. V was trimmed by 1 base and J by 5 bases, leaving 20 bases between them. Germline values: CDR1 PRHDT, CDR2 FYEKMQ (reference sequence). CDR3 sequence reads: CASSLVGRLDVRTEAFF. As DNA, the CDR3 is TGTGCCAGCAGCTTAGTCGGGCGACTTGATGTGAGGACTGAAGCTTTCTTT.

This clonotype was seen ten or more times. The rearrangement uses TRBV2 and TRBJ2-3; 12 bases agree with TRBD2. The CDR3 has 18 amino acids. Germline CDR1 SNHLY, CDR2 FYNNEI. J gave up 2 bases and V 6 bases, and 12 bases lay outside the gene matches. The chain's CDR3 is CASRLPLAGGPDTDTQYF. CDR3 sequence (DNA): TGTGCCAGCAGGTTACCCCTAGCGGGAGGGCCGGACACAGATACGCAGTATTTT.

This clonotype was seen many times. The genes are TRBV7-9 and TRBJ2-2, with 9 bases fitting TRBD1. The CDR3 loop spans 17 amino acids. The ends lost 5 bases at V and 5 bases at J; junction bases unmatched: 12. Germline V gene lookup returns CDR1 SEHNR and CDR2 FQNEAQ (reference sequence). This chain's CDR3 is CASSEHGDRARTGELFF. CDR3 DNA sequence: TGTGCCAGCAGCGAGCATGGGGACAGGGCCCGGACCGGGGAGCTGTTTTTT.

This clonotype was observed many times. The V and J genes are TRBV11-2 and TRBJ2-7, with TRBD1 matching 7 bases. Germline loops: CDR1 SGHAT, CDR2 FQNNGV. V lost 4 bases to trimming and J lost 2 bases; unmatched junction nucleotides: 8. The CDR3 runs to 15 residues. The CDR3 sequence: CASSYRRQGTYEQYF. CDR3 bases: TGTGCCAGCAGCTACCGTCGACAGGGAACCTACGAGCAGTACTTC.

The chain joins TRBV27 to TRBJ1-5, with 8 bases matching TRBD1. The junction had 19 bases not matched to a gene; V was cut back by 5 bases and J by 4 bases. The CDR3 sequence is 19 residues long. The V gene's germline CDR1 is MNHEY and CDR2 SMNVEV (reference sequence). CDR3 in DNA: TGTGCCAGCAGTCCAACACCCCGGGACAGGAGGCGAACTAATCAGCCCCAGCATTTT. Encoded protein: CASSPTPRDRRRTNQPQHF.

Ten or more counts support this clonotype. The chain has TRBV5-1 and TRBJ2-3; D call uncertain. This CDR3 comprises 16 residues. The germline CDR1 and CDR2 sequences are SGHRS and YFSETQ. The V end lost 2 bases, the J end lost 0 bases, and 13 bases lay between the germline ends. CDR3 region: CASSFRARESTDTQYF. As DNA, the CDR3 is TGCGCCAGCAGCTTCCGGGCTAGAGAGAGCACAGATACGCAGTATTTT.

This clonotype was observed at least ten times. CDR3 region: CASSLGDGLNTEAFF. In nucleotides, the CDR3 is TGTGCCAGCAGTTTAGGGGACGGATTGAACACTGAAGCTTTCTTT. The rearrangement joins TRBV12-3 or TRBV12-4 to TRBJ1-1; D is possibly TRBD1 (5 bases). Trimming shortened V by 1 base and J by 0 bases, and 9 bases separated the two germline ends. CDR3 length: 15 residues.

The rearrangement joins TRBV6-5 to TRBJ2-2; D possibly corresponds to TRBD1 (6 bases). The CDR3 loop spans 15 amino acids. Trimming removed 3 bases at V and 7 bases at J, with 15 bases between. Germline V gene lookup returns CDR1 MNHEY and CDR2 SVGAGI. CDR3 loop: CASSYQTGWGGELFF. The CDR3 DNA reads as TGTGCCAGCAGTTATCAGACAGGTTGGGGCGGGGAGCTGTTTTTT.

There are a few counts of this clonotype. The chain joins TRBV7-9 to TRBJ2-1, with D possibly being TRBD1 or TRBD2 (5 bases each). Germline V gene lookup returns CDR1 SEHNR and CDR2 FQNEAQ (reference sequence). V gave up 2 bases and J gave up 1 base, with 15 bases separating them. This CDR3 spans 17 amino acids. The chain's CDR3 is CASSLRSGGPSYNEQFF. The DNA for the CDR3 is TGTGCCAGCAGCTTAAGAAGTGGGGGACCTTCCTACAATGAGCAGTTCTTC.

This clonotype came up many times. The chain links TRBV11-2 to TRBJ1-5, with TRBD1 matching 9 bases. CDR1 and CDR2 (germline): SGHAT, FQNNGV. Germline trimming cut 5 bases from V and 7 bases from J; bases unmatched to any gene: 6. This CDR3 is built from 14 residues. In nucleotides, the CDR3 is TGTGCCAGCAGCGAACAGGGGGCCGGACAGCCCCAGCATTTT. Protein sequence: CASSEQGAGQPQHF.

In its sample, this clonotype was seen many times. V and J are TRBV12-3 or TRBV12-4 and TRBJ2-3; the match to TRBD2 covers 12 bases. CDR3 length: 16 residues. J gave up 3 bases and V 4 bases, and 5 bases lay outside the gene matches. The CDR3 loop reads CASSSLGTSGTDTQYF. The CDR3 region has the DNA TGTGCCAGCAGTTCCTTAGGGACTAGCGGGACAGATACGCAGTATTTT.

This clonotype was seen more than once but under ten times. V and J are TRBV25-1 and TRBJ1-1; D possibly corresponds to TRBD1 (5 bases). The CDR3 contains 15 residues. V was shortened by 4 bases and J by 3 bases, with 15 bases between the two germline ends. The germline gives CDR1 MGHDK, CDR2 SYGVNS. As DNA, the CDR3 is TGTGCCAGCAGTGCCTCGCGAGGGGCCGACACTGAAGCTTTCTTT. It encodes CASSASRGADTEAFF.

This clonotype was recorded at least ten times. The chain joins TRBV11-2 to TRBJ1-2; no clear D gene. V was clipped by 0 bases and J by 4 bases, with 9 bases between them. Germline CDR1 SGHAT, CDR2 FQNNGV. This CDR3 is 14 amino acids long. Here the CDR3 reads CASSLEPGPYGYTF. CDR3 DNA: TGTGCCAGCAGCTTAGAGCCGGGCCCCTATGGCTACACCTTC. The full variable domain, with the rest looked up from reference TRBV11-2 and TRBJ1-2, is EAGVAQSPRYKIIEKRQSVAFWCNPISGHATLYWYQQILGQGPKLLIQFQNNGVVDDSQLPKDRFSAERLKGVDSTLKIQPAKLEDSAVYLCASSLEPGPYGYTFGSGTRLTVV.

This clonotype appeared many times. V gene TRBV10-3 combines with J gene TRBJ1-4; the D gene is possibly TRBD1 (5 bases). The CDR3 spans 11 residues. CDR1 is ENHRY, CDR2 SYGVKD, per germline. V lost 0 bases, J lost 15 bases, and 8 bases lay in between. Here the CDR3 reads CAISESAGMFF. The CDR3 nucleotides are TGTGCCATCAGTGAGTCGGCAGGGATGTTTTTT.

This clonotype was observed many times. V is TRBV29-1 and J is TRBJ2-2; the match to TRBD1 covers 7 bases. CDR1 and CDR2 (germline): SQVTM, ANQGSEA. The CDR3 has 16 residues. Trimming removed 7 bases from V and 3 bases from J; junction bases left unmatched: 14. The CDR3 sequence is CSGSGTRGRDTGELFF. The CDR3, as DNA: TGCAGCGGGTCCGGGACAAGGGGGCGAGACACCGGGGAGCTGTTTTTT.

This clonotype appeared many times. The rearrangement joins TRBV12-3 or TRBV12-4 to TRBJ2-2; 14 nucleotides agree with TRBD2. V lost 5 bases to trimming and J lost 7 bases; unmatched junction nucleotides: 15. The CDR3 contains 19 residues. The CDR3 DNA reads as TGTGCCAGCAGTCCCCCGCTCCCGACTAGCGGGAGGGACGGCGGGGAGCTGTTTTTT. Amino acid sequence: CASSPPLPTSGRDGGELFF.

V and J are TRBV4-1 and TRBJ1-1; TRBD1 aligns across 7 bases. Trimming took 4 bases from V and 8 from J; bases not matched to a gene: 4. CDR3 length equals 12 residues. Germline values: CDR1 MGHRA, CDR2 YSYEKL. CDR3 DNA sequence: TGCGCCAGCAGCCGATTGGGACAGGAAGCTTTCTTT. The encoded protein is CASSRLGQEAFF.

The sample holds many counts of this clonotype. The chain links TRBV7-2 to TRBJ2-3; a weak D match, TRBD2 (5 bases). The CDR3 totals 14 residues. Trimming cost V 5 bases and J 3 bases, with 12 bases left between them. The germline V gene encodes CDR1 SGHTA and CDR2 FQGNSA. The CDR3 coding sequence is TGTGCCAGCAGCCGCGGACTTAAAACAGATACGCAGTATTTT. It codes for CASSRGLKTDTQYF. The full variable domain, its missing parts supplied by reference TRBV7-2 and TRBJ2-3, is GAGVSQSPSNKVTEKGKDVELRCDPISGHTALYWYRQSLGQGLEFLIYFQGNSAPDKSGLPSDRFSAERTGGSVSTLTIQRTQQEDSAVYLCASSRGLKTDTQYFGPGTRLTVL.

The sample holds many counts of this clonotype. The CDR3 reads CASSLRGGGNEQFF. As DNA, the CDR3 is TGTGCCAGCAGCCTACGAGGCGGTGGCAATGAGCAGTTCTTC. The chain recombines TRBV7-2 with TRBJ2-1; D not resolved. This CDR3 has 14 amino acids. CDR1 is SGHTA, CDR2 FQGNSA, per germline. V lost 5 bases, J lost 6 bases, and 14 bases lay in between.

This clonotype showed up many times. This sequence joins TRBV7-6 and TRBJ1-5, with D unclear. The V gene lost 3 bases and the J gene lost 4 bases, with 10 bases spanning the gap. Germline CDR1 reads SGHVS; CDR2 reads FNYEAQ. The length of the CDR3 is 14 residues. The CDR3 DNA sequence: TGTGCCAGCAGCTTGCGGGAAGAGAATCAGCCCCAGCATTTT. Protein product: CASSLREENQPQHF.

There are many counts of this clonotype. The chain employs TRBV28 and TRBJ2-1; 11 positions agree with TRBD2. Germline assignment: CDR1 MDHEN and CDR2 SYDVKM. The V segment lost 5 bases and the J segment 7 bases; nucleotides outside the gene matches: 13. CDR3 length: 17 amino acids. CDR3 sequence: CASSLSLSGRAGNEQFF. Here the CDR3 DNA reads TGTGCCAGCAGTCTATCTCTTAGCGGGAGGGCGGGAAATGAGCAGTTCTTC.

In its sample, this clonotype was seen a few times. The rearrangement joins TRBV20-1 to TRBJ1-2; 11 bases match TRBD1. Germline-derived CDR1 and CDR2 are DFQATT and SNEGSKA (reference sequence). V lost 3 bases, J lost 7 bases, and 13 bases stayed unmatched. The CDR3 extends over 16 amino acids. The CDR3 here is CSARAGQGVISGGYTF. The CDR3 nucleotides are TGCAGTGCTAGGGCGGGACAGGGGGTAATATCAGGTGGCTACACCTTC.

This clonotype occurred many times. The gene calls are TRBV5-8 and TRBJ2-1, with 10 bases lining up with TRBD1. V lost 1 base and J lost 4; bases outside the gene matches: 5. Germline CDR1 SGHTS, CDR2 YDEGEE. The CDR3 contains 16 residues. CDR3 sequence: CASSLFGQGGYNEQFF. The CDR3 nucleotides are TGTGCCAGCAGCTTGTTTGGACAGGGGGGATACAATGAGCAGTTCTTC.

This clonotype was seen many times. The chain recombines TRBV23-1 with TRBJ1-5; the match to TRBD1 covers 11 bases. TRBV23-1 qualifies as an ORF whose function is uncertain. The CDR3 loop spans 18 amino acids. V gave up 3 bases and J gave up 1 base; unmatched junction bases: 8. The CDR3 bases are TGCGCCAGCAGTCAGTCGGGACAGGGGGAGTGGAGCAATCAGCCCCAGCATTTT. Protein sequence: CASSQSGQGEWSNQPQHF.

There are many counts of this clonotype. The chain recombines TRBV2 with TRBJ1-5, with D uncertain. V was clipped by 4 bases and J by 0 bases, with 7 bases between them. The CDR3 is 14 residues long. Germline-derived CDR1 and CDR2 are SNHLY and FYNNEI. The CDR3 DNA is TGTGCCAGCAGTGGAGGGAATAGCAATCAGCCCCAGCATTTT. It yields the protein CASSGGNSNQPQHF.

This clonotype appeared many times. This chain links TRBV7-2 with TRBJ2-3; the D is unclear. Germline V lookup: CDR1 SGHTA, CDR2 FQGNSA. The V and J ends lost 0 bases and 6 bases respectively, with 10 bases between them. The CDR3 is 14 amino acids. The CDR3 protein is CASSLARVSDTQYF. The CDR3 nucleotides read TGTGCCAGCAGCTTAGCGAGAGTTTCCGATACGCAGTATTTT.

The sample holds many counts of this clonotype. This chain joins TRBV28 and TRBJ2-7; 8 bases are shared with TRBD2. Looked up from germline, CDR1 is MDHEN and CDR2 is SYDVKM. The CDR3 loop spans 15 amino acids. V lost 5 bases to trimming and J lost 3 bases; unmatched junction nucleotides: 9. This CDR3 reads CASSPGTSKVYEQYF. CDR3 sequence (DNA): TGTGCCAGCAGTCCCGGGACTAGTAAGGTCTACGAGCAGTACTTC. The whole variable domain, filled in from reference TRBV28 and TRBJ2-7, reads DVKVTQSSRYLVKRTGEKVFLECVQDMDHENMFWYRQDPGLGLRLIYFSYDVKMKEKGDIPEGYSVSREKKERFSLILESASTNQTSMYLCASSPGTSKVYEQYFGPGTRLTVT.

This clonotype was seen at least ten times. V and J are TRBV5-1 and TRBJ2-2; weak D call: TRBD1 (6 bases). V lost 0 bases, J lost 4 bases, and 10 bases lay in between. The germline gives CDR1 SGHRS, CDR2 YFSETQ. CDR3 size: 15 residues. The CDR3 reads CASSLARTATGELFF. CDR3 coding DNA: TGCGCCAGCAGCTTGGCCAGGACAGCCACCGGGGAGCTGTTTTTT.

This chain uses TRBV4-1 with TRBJ1-4, with 8 positions matching TRBD1. From germline, CDR1 is MGHRA and CDR2 YSYEKL. With 4 bases clipped from V and 9 bases from J, the junction kept 13 bases outside the gene matches. This CDR3 contains 16 residues. CDR3 protein: CASSPLPGQVNQKLFF. In nucleotides, the CDR3 is TGCGCCAGCAGCCCCCTCCCGGGACAGGTTAACCAAAAACTGTTTTTT.